This passage covers 7 T cell receptor beta chains from one sample sequenced in a study of T cells after yellow fever vaccination (dated by TCRdb to the late 2010s). Libraries were constructed by 5' RACE. Sequenced using an Illumina NovaSeq 6000. TCRdb reprocessing: public reads trimmed at Q25 with fastp, clones called with MiXCR, in-frame beta chains kept. Records with the same CDR3 protein are collapsed into one entry carrying the most frequent genes and DNA. A total of a few hundred thousand distinct CDR3 sequences appear in this sample, 15% to 20% of them only once. The biggest ten clones account for 15% to 20% of the sample. What the treatment or condition label conveys for this sample: live attenuated yellow fever vaccine strain. The sequencing used PBMCs, collected before the yellow fever booster vaccination. The receptors derive from a man aged 18 to 29 who received the YFV17D yellow fever vaccine.

Ten or more counts support this clonotype. The chain uses TRBV9 and TRBJ2-5, with 9 bases identical to TRBD2. J lost 4 bases, V lost 3 bases, and 7 bases had no gene match. The CDR3 has 15 amino acids. Germline V lookup: CDR1 SGDLS, CDR2 YYNGEE. CDR3 bases: TGTGCCAGCAGCGCCCCGGGACTAGCATCAGAGACCCAGTACTTC. It yields the protein CASSAPGLASETQYF.

Ten or more counts support this clonotype. CDR3 bases: TGTGCCAGCAGTTCGAGCGGGGCCTATTTCGGGGAGCTGTTTTTT. Protein product: CASSSSGAYFGELFF. The rearrangement uses TRBV6-5 and TRBJ2-2; 7 nucleotides match TRBD2. Germline CDR1 reads MNHEY; CDR2 reads SVGAGI. V lost 4 bases, J lost 7 bases, and 9 bases stayed unmatched. The CDR3 is 15 residues long.

This clonotype has only a few counts. This chain uses TRBV5-1 with TRBJ2-1, with TRBD1 matching over 7 bases. The CDR3 extends over 15 amino acids. Germline V gene sequence: CDR1 SGHRS, CDR2 YFSETQ. J was trimmed by 2 bases and V by 4 bases; bases with no gene match: 6. The DNA of the CDR3 is TGCGCCAGCAGCAGTACGACAGGGCCCTACAATGAGCAGTTCTTC. This translates into CASSSTTGPYNEQFF.

V is TRBV29-1 and J is TRBJ1-2; D gene unclear. This CDR3 is built from 12 residues. The V end was cut by 6 bases, the J end by 4 bases, with 12 bases between. Germline values: CDR1 SQVTM, CDR2 ANQGSEA. The CDR3 loop is CSVAGRGYGYTF. The CDR3 coding sequence is TGCAGCGTAGCTGGGCGCGGCTATGGCTACACCTTC. The full variable domain, its missing parts supplied by reference TRBV29-1 and TRBJ1-2, is SAVISQKPSRDICQRGTSLTIQCQVDSQVTMMFWYRQQPGQSLTLIATANQGSEATYESGFVIDKFPISRPNLTFSTLTVSNMSPEDSSIYLCSVAGRGYGYTFGSGTRLTVV.

In this sample, this clonotype turned up a few times. The V gene is TRBV7-2, the J gene TRBJ2-7; D is uncertain. The CDR3 is made up of 14 amino acids. V lost 1 base and J lost 2, with 9 bases in between. Germline V gene sequence: CDR1 SGHTA, CDR2 FQGNSA. The DNA for the CDR3 is TGTGCCAGCAGCTTAGGGTTGAGTCCCTACGAGCAGTACTTC. It specifies CASSLGLSPYEQYF.

This sequence joins TRBV6-5 and TRBJ1-1; D is ambiguous. Germline V gene data show CDR1 as MNHEY and CDR2 as SVGAGI. The CDR3 contains 13 residues. V was pared by 0 bases and J by 4 bases, with 6 bases between. CDR3 protein: CASSYSGFTEAFF. CDR3 DNA sequence: TGTGCCAGCAGTTACTCGGGGTTCACTGAAGCTTTCTTT.

The rearrangement uses TRBV12-3 or TRBV12-4 and TRBJ1-3; D unclear. The V and J ends lost 11 bases and 2 bases respectively, with 7 bases between them. This CDR3 has 11 residues. CDR3 protein: CAGGTGNTIYF. DNA for the CDR3: TGTGCCGGAGGCACTGGAAACACCATATATTTT.